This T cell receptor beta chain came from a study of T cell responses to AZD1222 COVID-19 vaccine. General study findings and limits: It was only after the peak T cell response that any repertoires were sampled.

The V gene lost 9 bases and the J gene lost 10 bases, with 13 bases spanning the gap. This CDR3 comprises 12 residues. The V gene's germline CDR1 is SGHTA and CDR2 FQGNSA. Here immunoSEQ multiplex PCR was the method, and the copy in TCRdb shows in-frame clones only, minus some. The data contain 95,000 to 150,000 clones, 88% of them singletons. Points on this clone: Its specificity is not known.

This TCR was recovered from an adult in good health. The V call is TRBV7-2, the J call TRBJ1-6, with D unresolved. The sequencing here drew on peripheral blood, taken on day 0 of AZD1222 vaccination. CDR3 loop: CASNIGGSPLHF. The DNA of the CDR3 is TGTGCCAGTAATATCGGAGGGTCACCCCTCCACTTT.